This TCR beta chain was observed in a study of shared clonotypes between healthy human individuals. Study in general: Each donor contributed plates that comprised three CD4 naive, three CD4 memory, two CD8 naive and one CD8 memory.

V lost 1 base, J lost 2 bases, and 2 bases stayed unmatched. Germline V CDR1 and CDR2: SEHNR, FQNEAQ (reference sequence). This CDR3 is built from 15 residues. Clones were read by immunoSEQ multiplex PCR, and TCRdb kept only the in-frame ones, dropping some. The table shows about 2,500,000 clones, with 85% to 95% occurring only once. On this clone itself: Its antigen is unknown.

Study findings and constraints: Researchers found naive subsets generally carried larger estimated richness than memory subsets. With four donors compared, around 4.7% of naive CD4 clonotypes were shared.

This chain connects TRBV7-9 to TRBJ2-3; 8 bases are shared with TRBD1. Sample: naive CD4+ T cells sorted from blood. Subset reported: CD45RA+ positively selected. This TCR was recovered from a man younger than 35 in good health. Here the CDR3 DNA reads TGTGCCAGCAGCTTAGGGGACAGGACCACAGATACGCAGTATTTT. Translation gives CASSLGDRTTDTQYF.